The 20 T cell receptor beta chains reported below all come from one sample, sequenced in a study of cytomegalovirus exposure and HLA in healthy donors. The PCR had 60 Vbeta and 13 Jbeta primers. TCRdb's copy holds only in-frame clones and misses some; the assay was immunoSEQ multiplex PCR. The table records 90,000 to 110,000 clones, 76% of them present only once. Sequences were obtained from PBMCs. Receptors were obtained from a man aged 35 to 55 in good health and CMV-seropositive.

V gene TRBV12-5 combines with J gene TRBJ1-2, with a weak D call TRBD1 (5 bases). The germline V gene has CDR1 LGHNT and CDR2 FRNRAP. Trimming cost V 6 bases and J 8 bases, with 19 bases left between them. There are 14 residues in the CDR3. This chain's CDR3 is CASGFPGATGGYTF. For the CDR3, the DNA is TGTGCTAGTGGCTTTCCTGGGGCGACCGGGGGCTACACCTTC.

The V and J genes are TRBV19 and TRBJ1-2; 8 nucleotides match TRBD1. The CDR3 loop spans 16 amino acids. V lost 0 bases and J lost 8; bases outside the gene matches: 11. Germline lookup yields CDR1 LNHDA and CDR2 SQIVND (reference sequence). CDR3 sequence reads: CASSIDLGVRGHGYTF. The DNA of the CDR3 is TGTGCCAGTAGTATAGATCTGGGCGTCAGGGGGCACGGCTACACCTTC. The full variable domain, with the rest looked up from reference TRBV19 and TRBJ1-2, is DGGITQSPKYLFRKEGQNVTLSCEQNLNHDAMYWYRQDPGQGLRLIYYSQIVNDFQKGDIAEGYSVSREKKESFPLTVTSAQKNPTAFYLCASSIDLGVRGHGYTFGSGTRLTVV.

The chain has TRBV9 and TRBJ2-7; TRBD1 agrees at 10 bases. The germline V gene encodes CDR1 SGDLS and CDR2 YYNGEE. The CDR3 consists of 20 residues. Trimming removed 3 bases from V and 1 base from J; junction bases left unmatched: 19. CDR3 DNA: TGTGCCAGCAGCGGAGAAGGTCCCGACAGGGGGCCTAGCTTATCCTACGAGCAGTACTTC. It translates to CASSGEGPDRGPSLSYEQYF.

This chain links TRBV7-9 with TRBJ1-2; D possibly corresponds to TRBD1 (6 bases). The ends were cut back, 2 bases at V and 5 bases at J, with 15 bases in the middle. This CDR3 contains 15 residues. Germline values: CDR1 SEHNR, CDR2 FQNEAQ (reference sequence). In DNA, the CDR3 is TGTGCCAGCAGCTTAAGTTCGTACAGGGCTTATGGCTACACCTTC. Encoded protein: CASSLSSYRAYGYTF. Filled out from reference TRBV7-9 and TRBJ1-2, the complete variable domain reads DTGVSQNPRHKITKRGQNVTFRCDPISEHNRLYWYRQTLGQGPEFLTYFQNEAQLEKSRLLSDRFSAERPKGSFSTLEIQRTEQGDSAMYLCASSLSSYRAYGYTFGSGTRLTVV.

The V and J genes are TRBV7-2 and TRBJ2-5, with 7 bases fitting TRBD1. There are 13 residues in the CDR3. The V and J ends lost 0 bases and 11 bases, in that order; junction bases with no gene match: 6. Germline loops: CDR1 SGHTA, CDR2 FQGNSA. This chain's CDR3 is CASSLAPPGQQYF. CDR3 sequence (DNA): TGTGCCAGCAGCTTAGCGCCACCGGGACAGCAGTACTTC.

V and J are TRBV7-8 and TRBJ2-2; 9 bases map to TRBD2. From germline, CDR1 is SGHVS and CDR2 FQNEAQ. V gave up 8 bases and J gave up 6 bases; unmatched junction bases: 10. The CDR3 runs to 15 residues. This chain's CDR3 is CASWSFSGRSGELFF. The DNA of the CDR3 is TGTGCCAGCTGGTCTTTTAGCGGGAGATCCGGGGAGCTGTTTTTT.

J is TRBJ1-3 and V is TRBV30; D not certain. Trimming took 0 bases from V and 7 from J, leaving 13 bases between them. The CDR3 loop spans 14 amino acids. CDR1 and CDR2 from the germline V gene are GTSNPN and SVGIG (reference sequence). CDR3 nucleotides: TGTGCCTGGAGTGTACGTTCAGGTAGTAACACCATATATTTT. Its translation: CAWSVRSGSNTIYF.

This rearrangement joins TRBV7-3 to TRBJ2-1; D gene uncertain. Trimming took off 1 base at V and 7 bases at J, with 8 bases between the two ends. This CDR3 region has 13 residues. Germline V gene sequence: CDR1 SGHTA, CDR2 FQGTGA. DNA of the CDR3: TGTGCCAGCAGCTTAATTCCAGGAAATGAGCAGTTCTTC. Translated, it gives CASSLIPGNEQFF.

This clone appeared a few times. The chain uses TRBV30 and TRBJ2-7; TRBD2 matches at 11 bases. Germline V gene data show CDR1 as GTSNPN and CDR2 as SVGIG (reference sequence). The J segment lost 4 bases and the V segment lost 7 bases, leaving 12 bases of the junction unmatched. The CDR3 is 15 residues long. The CDR3 sequence is CAFSGRAPKIYEQYF. DNA of the CDR3: TGTGCCTTTAGCGGGAGGGCCCCGAAAATATACGAGCAGTACTTC.

A single count supports this clone. The chain carries TRBV11-3 and TRBJ2-7; D unclear. This CDR3 has 14 amino acids. Between the trimmed V and J ends, which lost 0 bases and 3 bases, there was a span of 9 bases. Germline V gene lookup returns CDR1 SGHNT and CDR2 YENEEA. The CDR3 spells CASSLEGGSYEQYF. The CDR3 DNA follows: TGTGCCAGCAGCTTAGAAGGCGGTAGCTACGAGCAGTACTTC.

J is TRBJ1-5 and V is TRBV19, with TRBD1 matching 11 bases. The CDR3 contains 20 residues. Trimming cost V 5 bases and J 1 base; bases outside gene matches: 16. CDR1 LNHDA and CDR2 SQIVND come from the germline V gene (reference sequence). The CDR3 spells CASSAGQGAFGSRSNQPQHF. The CDR3 DNA is TGTGCCAGTAGTGCTGGACAGGGGGCATTTGGTAGTAGGAGCAATCAGCCCCAGCATTTT.

The chain recombines TRBV15 with TRBJ2-7; TRBD1 matches at 7 bases. Germline V gene lookup returns CDR1 LNHNV and CDR2 YYDKDF (reference sequence). CDR3 size: 14 residues. Germline trimming cut 1 base from V and 0 bases from J; bases unmatched to any gene: 0. Here the CDR3 DNA reads TGTGCCACCAGCAGAGGGGACAGCTCCTACGAGCAGTACTTC. Amino acid sequence: CATSRGDSSYEQYF.

The rearrangement joins TRBV10-3 to TRBJ2-7, with 12 bases lining up with TRBD2. V gave up 4 bases and J gave up 6 bases; unmatched junction bases: 7. Looked up from germline, CDR1 is ENHRY and CDR2 is SYGVKD. This CDR3 region has 15 residues. The CDR3 DNA is TGTGCCATCAGTGGCCGGACTAGCGGGGTTGCCGAGCAGTACTTC. Its translation: CAISGRTSGVAEQYF.

On this clone itself: The same CDR3 can be traced to other DNA sequences in this sample. The rearrangement joins TRBV30 to TRBJ1-2; no reliable D call. The germline V and J ends were trimmed by 0 bases and 1 base, with 15 bases remaining between them. From germline, CDR1 is GTSNPN and CDR2 SVGIG (reference sequence). This CDR3 has 16 residues. The CDR3 DNA reads TGTGCCTGGAGTGTACCGCCAGGTACCATTAACTATGGCTACACCTTC. Its protein product is CAWSVPPGTINYGYTF. Combining the CDR3 with reference TRBV30 and TRBJ1-2 gives the whole variable domain SQTIHQWPATLVQPVGSPLSLECTVEGTSNPNLYWYRQAAGRGLQLLFYSVGIGQISSEVPQNLSASRPQDRQFILSSKKLLLSDSGFYLCAWSVPPGTINYGYTFGSGTRLTVV.

The rearrangement uses TRBV11-2 and TRBJ2-2; 8 nucleotides match TRBD2. Germline V CDR1 and CDR2: SGHAT, FQNNGV. The CDR3 consists of 16 residues. The junction had 5 bases not matched to a gene; V was cut back by 4 bases and J by 1 base. The CDR3 region is CASSSRLAWNTGELFF. CDR3 DNA sequence: TGTGCCAGCAGCTCCCGACTAGCGTGGAACACCGGGGAGCTGTTTTTT.

The chain carries TRBV14 and TRBJ2-5; D gene uncertain. Deletions cut 8 bases from V and 11 bases from J, with 27 bases between. CDR1 and CDR2 (germline): SGHDN, FVKESK. The CDR3 is made up of 15 amino acids. The CDR3 here is CASGSTGSPLREQYF. Here the CDR3 DNA reads TGTGCCAGCGGATCCACCGGGTCCCCATTACGAGAGCAGTACTTC. Together with reference TRBV14 and TRBJ2-5, the CDR3 gives the full variable domain: EAGVTQFPSHSVIEKGQTVTLRCDPISGHDNLYWYRRVMGKEIKFLLHFVKESKQDESGMPNNRFLAERTGGTYSTLKVQPAELEDSGVYFCASGSTGSPLREQYFGPGTRLLVL.

The V call is TRBV30, the J call TRBJ1-4; D not resolved. Per germline, CDR1 GTSNPN and CDR2 SVGIG (reference sequence). The CDR3 is 13 amino acids. Trimming stripped 1 base from V and 8 bases from J, with 11 bases between. As DNA, the CDR3 is TGTGCCTGGAGTGGAGGGAAAGGGGAAAAACTGTTTTTT. It translates to CAWSGGKGEKLFF. The full variable domain, its missing parts supplied by reference TRBV30 and TRBJ1-4, is SQTIHQWPATLVQPVGSPLSLECTVEGTSNPNLYWYRQAAGRGLQLLFYSVGIGQISSEVPQNLSASRPQDRQFILSSKKLLLSDSGFYLCAWSGGKGEKLFFGSGTQLSVL.

CDR3 amino acids: CASGGGGTLSGNTIYF. The CDR3 nucleotides read TGCGCCAGCGGGGGGGGAGGAACTCTCTCTGGAAACACCATATATTTT. The J gene is TRBJ1-3, the V gene TRBV5-1; possibly TRBD1 for D (5 bases). The V end lost 7 bases, the J end lost 0 bases, and 17 bases lay between the germline ends. Looked up from germline, CDR1 is SGHRS and CDR2 is YFSETQ. This CDR3 contains 16 residues.

This chain links TRBV27 with TRBJ2-1; 13 bases fit TRBD2. Germline CDR1 is MNHEY and CDR2 is SMNVEV (reference sequence). The CDR3 is made up of 17 amino acids. Unmatched junction bases numbered 5, after V lost 6 bases and J lost 0 bases. The CDR3 bases are TGTGCCAGCAGCCAAAGGACTAGCGGGGGCTCCTACAATGAGCAGTTCTTC. This encodes CASSQRTSGGSYNEQFF.

This rearrangement joins TRBV6-5 to TRBJ1-3, with D perhaps matching TRBD1 (5 bases). V gave up 8 bases and J gave up 0 bases, with 11 bases separating them. This CDR3 is built from 14 residues. Germline loops: CDR1 MNHEY, CDR2 SVGAGI. CDR3 nucleotides: TGTGCCAGCGGGAGGGGTTCCTCTGGAAACACCATATATTTT. Amino acid sequence: CASGRGSSGNTIYF.